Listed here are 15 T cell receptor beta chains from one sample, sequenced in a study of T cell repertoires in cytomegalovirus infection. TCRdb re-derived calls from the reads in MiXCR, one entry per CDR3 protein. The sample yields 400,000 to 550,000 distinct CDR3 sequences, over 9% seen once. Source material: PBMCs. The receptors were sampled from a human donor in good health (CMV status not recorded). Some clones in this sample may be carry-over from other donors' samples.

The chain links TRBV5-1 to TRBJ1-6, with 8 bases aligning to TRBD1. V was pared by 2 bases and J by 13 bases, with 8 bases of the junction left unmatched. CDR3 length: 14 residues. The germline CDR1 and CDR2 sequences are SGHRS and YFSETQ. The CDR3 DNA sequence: TGCGCCAGCAGCTTCGGACAGGGCCCTCTGCCCCTCCACTTT. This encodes CASSFGQGPLPLHF.

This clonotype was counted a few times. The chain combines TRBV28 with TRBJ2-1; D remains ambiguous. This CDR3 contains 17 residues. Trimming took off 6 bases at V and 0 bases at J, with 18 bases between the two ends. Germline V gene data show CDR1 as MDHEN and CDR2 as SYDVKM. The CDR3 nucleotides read TGTGCCAGCAGGGGAAGGCGGTCTCAGAGCTCCTACAATGAGCAGTTCTTC. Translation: CASRGRRSQSSYNEQFF.

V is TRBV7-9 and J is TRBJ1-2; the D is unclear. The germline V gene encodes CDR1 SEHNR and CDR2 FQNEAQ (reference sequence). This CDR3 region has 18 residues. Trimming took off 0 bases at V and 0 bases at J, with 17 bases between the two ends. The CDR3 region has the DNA TGTGCCAGCAGCTTAGCTTCGTGGCCAGTTCAAGCTAACTATGGCTACACCTTC. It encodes CASSLASWPVQANYGYTF.

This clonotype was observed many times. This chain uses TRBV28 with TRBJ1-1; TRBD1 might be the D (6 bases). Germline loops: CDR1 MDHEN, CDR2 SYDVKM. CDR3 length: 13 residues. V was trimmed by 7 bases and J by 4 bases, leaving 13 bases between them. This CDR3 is CASTWGAPTEAFF. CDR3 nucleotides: TGTGCCAGCACCTGGGGGGCGCCCACTGAAGCTTTCTTT.

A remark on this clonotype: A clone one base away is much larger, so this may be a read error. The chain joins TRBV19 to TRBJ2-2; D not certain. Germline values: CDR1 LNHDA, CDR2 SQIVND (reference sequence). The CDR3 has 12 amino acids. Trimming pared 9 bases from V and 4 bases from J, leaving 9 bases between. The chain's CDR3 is CARTLVTGELFF. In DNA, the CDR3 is TGTGCCAGAACTTTGGTCACCGGGGAGCTGTTTTTT.

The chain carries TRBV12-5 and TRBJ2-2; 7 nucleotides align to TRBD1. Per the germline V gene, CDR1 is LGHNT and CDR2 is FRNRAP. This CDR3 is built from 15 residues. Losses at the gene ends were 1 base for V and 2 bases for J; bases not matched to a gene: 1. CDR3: CASGLGQGNTGELFF. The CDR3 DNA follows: TGTGCTAGTGGTTTGGGACAGGGTAACACCGGGGAGCTGTTTTTT.

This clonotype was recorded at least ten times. The DNA of the CDR3 is TGTGCCAGCAGCTTAGTCGCCGGACAGATGAACACTGAAGCTTTCTTT. Translation: CASSLVAGQMNTEAFF. The gene calls are TRBV7-9 and TRBJ1-1, with a weak D call TRBD1 (6 bases). Trimming stripped 1 base from V and 0 bases from J, with 12 bases between. Germline CDR1 SEHNR, CDR2 FQNEAQ (reference sequence). This CDR3 spans 16 amino acids.

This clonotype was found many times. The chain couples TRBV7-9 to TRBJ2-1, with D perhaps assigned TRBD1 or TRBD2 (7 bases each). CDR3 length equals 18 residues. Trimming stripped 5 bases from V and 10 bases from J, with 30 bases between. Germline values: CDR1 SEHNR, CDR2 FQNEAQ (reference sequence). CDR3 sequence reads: CASSPQGGSVSPLWEQFF. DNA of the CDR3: TGTGCCAGCAGCCCCCAGGGGGGGTCGGTAAGCCCCCTATGGGAGCAGTTCTTC.

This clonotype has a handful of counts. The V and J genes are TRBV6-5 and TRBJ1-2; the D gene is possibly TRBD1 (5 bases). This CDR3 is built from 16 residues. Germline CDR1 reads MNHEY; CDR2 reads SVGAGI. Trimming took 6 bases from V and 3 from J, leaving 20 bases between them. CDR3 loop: CASRPGGGGGYYGYTF. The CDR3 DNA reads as TGTGCCAGCAGGCCCGGAGGTGGGGGGGGTTACTATGGCTACACCTTC.

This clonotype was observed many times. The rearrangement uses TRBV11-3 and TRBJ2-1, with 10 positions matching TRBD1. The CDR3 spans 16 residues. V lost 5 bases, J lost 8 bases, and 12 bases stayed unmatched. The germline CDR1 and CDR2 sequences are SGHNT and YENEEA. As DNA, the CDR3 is TGTGCCAGCAGCCAACCGGGACAGGGGCGCAGCCATGAGCAGTTCTTC. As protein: CASSQPGQGRSHEQFF.

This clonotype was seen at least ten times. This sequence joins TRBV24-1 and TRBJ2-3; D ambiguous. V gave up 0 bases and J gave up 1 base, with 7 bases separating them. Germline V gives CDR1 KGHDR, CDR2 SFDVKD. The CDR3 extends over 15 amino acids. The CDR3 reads CATSDLQGRTDTQYF. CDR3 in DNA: TGTGCCACCAGTGATTTGCAAGGCCGCACAGATACGCAGTATTTT.

The CDR3 bases are TGCGCCAGCAGTGCGACAGGGGGCCAAGAGACCCAGTACTTC. Translating it yields CASSATGGQETQYF. This chain connects TRBV4-1 to TRBJ2-5; TRBD1 aligns across 9 bases. Germline CDR1 reads MGHRA; CDR2 reads YSYEKL. The CDR3 length is 14 residues. Losses at the gene ends were 6 bases for V and 1 base for J; bases not matched to a gene: 3.

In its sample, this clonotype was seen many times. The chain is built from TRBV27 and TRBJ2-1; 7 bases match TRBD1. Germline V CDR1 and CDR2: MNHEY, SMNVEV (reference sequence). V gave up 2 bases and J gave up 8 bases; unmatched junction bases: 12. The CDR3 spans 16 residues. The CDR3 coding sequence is TGTGCCAGCAGTTTACCGACAGGGACCCTGGGCGATGAGCAGTTCTTC. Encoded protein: CASSLPTGTLGDEQFF.

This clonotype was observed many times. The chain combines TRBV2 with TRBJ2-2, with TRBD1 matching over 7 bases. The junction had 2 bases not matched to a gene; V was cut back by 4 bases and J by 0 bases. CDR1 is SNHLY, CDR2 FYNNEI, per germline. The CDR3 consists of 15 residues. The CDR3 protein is CASSGDSANTGELFF. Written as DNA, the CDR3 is TGTGCCAGCAGTGGGGACAGCGCGAACACCGGGGAGCTGTTTTTT. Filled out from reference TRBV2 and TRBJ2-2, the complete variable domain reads EPEVTQTPSHQVTQMGQEVILRCVPISNHLYFYWYRQILGQKVEFLVSFYNNEISEKSEIFDDQFSVERPDGSNFTLKIRSTKLEDSAMYFCASSGDSANTGELFFGEGSRLTVL.

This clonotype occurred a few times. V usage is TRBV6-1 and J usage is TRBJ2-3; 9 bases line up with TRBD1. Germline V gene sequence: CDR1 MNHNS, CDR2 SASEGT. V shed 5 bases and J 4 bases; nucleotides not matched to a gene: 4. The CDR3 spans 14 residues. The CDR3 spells CASSPRDRADTQYF. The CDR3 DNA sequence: TGTGCCAGCAGTCCCCGGGACAGGGCAGATACGCAGTATTTT.